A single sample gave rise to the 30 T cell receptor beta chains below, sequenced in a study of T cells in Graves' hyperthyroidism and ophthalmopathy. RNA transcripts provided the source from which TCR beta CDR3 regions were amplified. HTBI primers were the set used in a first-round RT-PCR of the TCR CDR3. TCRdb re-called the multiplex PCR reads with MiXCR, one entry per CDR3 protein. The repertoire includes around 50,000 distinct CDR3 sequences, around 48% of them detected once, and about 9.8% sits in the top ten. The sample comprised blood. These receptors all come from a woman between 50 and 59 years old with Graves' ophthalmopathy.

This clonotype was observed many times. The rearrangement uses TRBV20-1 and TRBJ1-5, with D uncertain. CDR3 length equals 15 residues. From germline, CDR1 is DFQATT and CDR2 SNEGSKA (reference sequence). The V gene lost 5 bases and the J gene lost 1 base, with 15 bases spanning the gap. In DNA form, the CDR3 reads TGCAGTGCTCTCGGCCGGACTTTAAGCAATCAGCCCCAGCATTTT. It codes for CSALGRTLSNQPQHF.

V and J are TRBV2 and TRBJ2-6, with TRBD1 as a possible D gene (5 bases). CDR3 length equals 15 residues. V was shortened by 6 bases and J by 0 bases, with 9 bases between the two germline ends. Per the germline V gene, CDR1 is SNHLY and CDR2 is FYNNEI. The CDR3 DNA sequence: TGTGCCAGCAGAGACAGCCCCTCTGGGGCCAACGTCCTGACTTTC. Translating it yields CASRDSPSGANVLTF.

The CDR3 DNA is TGCAGTGCTGGGGAGCCGAGCTCCTACAATGAGCAGTATTTT. Protein product: CSAGEPSSYNEQYF. V is TRBV20-1 and J is TRBJ2-3; TRBD2 is a possible D gene (5 bases). CDR1 and CDR2 from the germline V gene are DFQATT and SNEGSKA (reference sequence). CDR3 size: 14 residues. V was pared by 5 bases and J by 11 bases, with 23 bases between.

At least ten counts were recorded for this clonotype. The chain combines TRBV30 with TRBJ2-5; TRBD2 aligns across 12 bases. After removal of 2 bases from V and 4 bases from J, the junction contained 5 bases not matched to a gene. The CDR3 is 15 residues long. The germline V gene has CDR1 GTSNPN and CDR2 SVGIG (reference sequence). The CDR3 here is CAWSRLAGGAETQYF. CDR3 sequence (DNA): TGTGCCTGGAGTAGGCTAGCGGGAGGGGCAGAGACCCAGTACTTC.

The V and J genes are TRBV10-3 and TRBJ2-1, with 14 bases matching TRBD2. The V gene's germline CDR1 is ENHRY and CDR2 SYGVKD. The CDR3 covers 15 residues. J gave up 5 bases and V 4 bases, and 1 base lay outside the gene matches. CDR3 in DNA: TGTGCCATCAGTGGACTAGCGGGGGGGCACAATGAGCAGTTCTTC. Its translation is CAISGLAGGHNEQFF.

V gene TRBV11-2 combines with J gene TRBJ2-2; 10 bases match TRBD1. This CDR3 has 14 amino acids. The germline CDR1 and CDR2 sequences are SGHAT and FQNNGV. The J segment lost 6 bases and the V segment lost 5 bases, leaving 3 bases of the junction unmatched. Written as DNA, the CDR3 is TGTGCCAGCAGCCCCGGGACAGGGGCCGGGGAGCTGTTTTTT. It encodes CASSPGTGAGELFF.

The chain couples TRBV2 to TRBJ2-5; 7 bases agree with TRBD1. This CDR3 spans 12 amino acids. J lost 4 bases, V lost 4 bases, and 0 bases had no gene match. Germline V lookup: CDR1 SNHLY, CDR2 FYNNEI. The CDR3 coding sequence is TGTGCCAGCAGTGGACAGGGAGAGACCCAGTACTTC. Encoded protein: CASSGQGETQYF. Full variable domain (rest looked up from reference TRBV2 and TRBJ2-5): EPEVTQTPSHQVTQMGQEVILRCVPISNHLYFYWYRQILGQKVEFLVSFYNNEISEKSEIFDDQFSVERPDGSNFTLKIRSTKLEDSAMYFCASSGQGETQYFGPGTRLLVL.

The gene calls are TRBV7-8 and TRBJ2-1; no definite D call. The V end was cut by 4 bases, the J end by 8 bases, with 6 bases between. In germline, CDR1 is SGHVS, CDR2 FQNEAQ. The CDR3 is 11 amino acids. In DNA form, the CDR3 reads TGTGCCAGCAGCTACGGACATGAGCAGTTCTTC. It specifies CASSYGHEQFF.

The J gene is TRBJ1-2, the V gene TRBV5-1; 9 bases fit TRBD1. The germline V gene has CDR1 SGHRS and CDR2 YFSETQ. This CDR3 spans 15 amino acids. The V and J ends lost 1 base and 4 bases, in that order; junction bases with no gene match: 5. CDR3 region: CASSLYLDRGYGYTF. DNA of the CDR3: TGCGCCAGCAGCTTGTATTTGGACAGGGGCTATGGCTACACCTTC.

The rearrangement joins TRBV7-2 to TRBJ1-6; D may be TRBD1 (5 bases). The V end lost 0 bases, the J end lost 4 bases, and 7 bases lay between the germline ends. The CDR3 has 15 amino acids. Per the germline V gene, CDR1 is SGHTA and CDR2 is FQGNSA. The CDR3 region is CASSLAGEYNSPLHF. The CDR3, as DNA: TGTGCCAGCAGCTTAGCAGGGGAGTATAATTCACCCCTCCACTTT.

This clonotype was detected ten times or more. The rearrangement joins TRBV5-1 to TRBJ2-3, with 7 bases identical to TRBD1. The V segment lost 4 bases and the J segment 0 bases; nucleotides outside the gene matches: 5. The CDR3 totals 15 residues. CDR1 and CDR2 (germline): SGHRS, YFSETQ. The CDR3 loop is CASSKDRASTDTQYF. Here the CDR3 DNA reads TGCGCCAGCAGCAAAGACAGGGCTAGCACAGATACGCAGTATTTT.

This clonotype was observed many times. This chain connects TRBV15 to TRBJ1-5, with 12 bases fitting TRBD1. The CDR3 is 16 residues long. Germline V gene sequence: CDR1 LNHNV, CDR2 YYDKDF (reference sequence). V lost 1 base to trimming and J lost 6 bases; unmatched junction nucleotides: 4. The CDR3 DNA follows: TGTGCCACCAGCAGAGGGGGACAGGGGGCTTTTCAGCCCCAGCATTTT. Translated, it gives CATSRGGQGAFQPQHF.

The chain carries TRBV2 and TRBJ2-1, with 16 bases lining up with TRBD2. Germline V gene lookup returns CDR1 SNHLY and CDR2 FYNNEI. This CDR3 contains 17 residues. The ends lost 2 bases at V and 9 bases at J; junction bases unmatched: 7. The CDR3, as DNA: TGTGCCAGCAGTGAACCGGGACTAGCGGGAGGGCGGAGTGAGCAGTTCTTC. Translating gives CASSEPGLAGGRSEQFF.

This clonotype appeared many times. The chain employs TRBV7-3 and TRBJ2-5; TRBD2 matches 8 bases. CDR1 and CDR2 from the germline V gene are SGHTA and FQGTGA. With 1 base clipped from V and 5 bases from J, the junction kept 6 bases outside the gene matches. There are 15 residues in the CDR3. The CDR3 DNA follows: TGTGCCAGCAGCTTAAGCGGGGGGTTGCGGGAGACCCAGTACTTC. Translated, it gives CASSLSGGLRETQYF.

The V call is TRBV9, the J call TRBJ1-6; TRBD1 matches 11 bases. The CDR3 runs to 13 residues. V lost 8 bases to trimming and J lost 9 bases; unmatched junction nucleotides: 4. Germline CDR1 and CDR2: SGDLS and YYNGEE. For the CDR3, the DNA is TGTGCCAGTTCCGGGACAGGGGGTTCACCCCTCCACTTT. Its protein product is CASSGTGGSPLHF.

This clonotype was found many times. DNA for the CDR3: TGCGCCAGCAGCTTGGTAGGTGAAAAACTGTTTTTT. It yields the protein CASSLVGEKLFF. This chain joins TRBV5-1 and TRBJ1-4; D remains ambiguous. Germline V gene lookup returns CDR1 SGHRS and CDR2 YFSETQ. Between the trimmed V and J ends, which lost 0 bases and 7 bases, there was a span of 4 bases. The CDR3 is 12 amino acids.

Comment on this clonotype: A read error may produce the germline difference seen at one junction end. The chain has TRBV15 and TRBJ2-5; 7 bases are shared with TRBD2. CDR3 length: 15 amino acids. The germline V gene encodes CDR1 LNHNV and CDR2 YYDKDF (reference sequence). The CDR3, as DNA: TGTACCACCAGCAGAGAACGGGACTATCGAGGGACCCAGTACTTC. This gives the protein CTTSRERDYRGTQYF.

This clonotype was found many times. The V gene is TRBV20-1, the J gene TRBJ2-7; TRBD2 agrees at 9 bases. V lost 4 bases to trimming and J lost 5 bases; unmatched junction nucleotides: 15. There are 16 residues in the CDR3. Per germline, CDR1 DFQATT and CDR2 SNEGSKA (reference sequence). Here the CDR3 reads CSATGRGLAATNEQYF. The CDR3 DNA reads TGCAGTGCTACCGGGCGGGGACTAGCAGCAACCAACGAGCAGTACTTC.

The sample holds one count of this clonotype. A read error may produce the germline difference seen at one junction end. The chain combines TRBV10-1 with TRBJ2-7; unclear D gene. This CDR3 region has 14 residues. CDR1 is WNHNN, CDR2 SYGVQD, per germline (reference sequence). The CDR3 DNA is TGTGCCAGCTCACCCTGGGTCCACTCCTACGAGCAGTACTTC. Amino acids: CASSPWVHSYEQYF.

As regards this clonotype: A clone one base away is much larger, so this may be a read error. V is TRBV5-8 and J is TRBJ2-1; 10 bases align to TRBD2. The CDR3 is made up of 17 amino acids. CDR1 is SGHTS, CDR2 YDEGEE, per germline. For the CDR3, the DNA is TGTGCCAGCGGCTTGGGGACTAGCGTCAGCTCCTACAATGAGCAGTTCTTC. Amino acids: CASGLGTSVSSYNEQFF.

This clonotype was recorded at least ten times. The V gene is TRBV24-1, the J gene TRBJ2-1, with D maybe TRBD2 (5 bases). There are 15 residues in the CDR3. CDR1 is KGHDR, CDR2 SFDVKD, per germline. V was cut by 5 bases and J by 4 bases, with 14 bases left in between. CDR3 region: CATSVGLAVYNEQFF. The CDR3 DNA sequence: TGTGCCACCAGTGTCGGCCTAGCAGTTTACAATGAGCAGTTCTTC.

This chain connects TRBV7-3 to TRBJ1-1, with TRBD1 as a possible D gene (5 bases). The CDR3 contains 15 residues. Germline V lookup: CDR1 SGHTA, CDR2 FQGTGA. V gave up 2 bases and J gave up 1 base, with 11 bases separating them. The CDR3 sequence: CASSLDWGSNTEAFF. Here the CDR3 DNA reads TGTGCCAGCAGCTTAGACTGGGGCTCGAACACTGAAGCTTTCTTT.

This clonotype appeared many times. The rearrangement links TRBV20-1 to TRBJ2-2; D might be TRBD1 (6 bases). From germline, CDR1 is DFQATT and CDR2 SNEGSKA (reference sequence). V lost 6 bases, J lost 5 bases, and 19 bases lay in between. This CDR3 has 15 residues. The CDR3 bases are TGCAGTGCCCCATCAGGACTCACAGGGACCGGGGAGCTGTTTTTT. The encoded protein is CSAPSGLTGTGELFF.

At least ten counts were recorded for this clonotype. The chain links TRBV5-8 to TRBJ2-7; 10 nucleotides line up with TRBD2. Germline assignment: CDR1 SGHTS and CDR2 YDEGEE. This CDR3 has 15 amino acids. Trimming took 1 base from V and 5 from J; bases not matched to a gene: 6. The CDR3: CASSLSLAGEHEQYF. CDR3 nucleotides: TGTGCCAGCAGCTTGTCTCTAGCGGGAGAGCACGAGCAGTACTTC.

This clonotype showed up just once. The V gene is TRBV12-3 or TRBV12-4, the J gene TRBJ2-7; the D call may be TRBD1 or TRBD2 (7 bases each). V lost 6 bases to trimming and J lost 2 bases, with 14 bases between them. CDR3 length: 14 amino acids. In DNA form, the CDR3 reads TGTGCCAGCAGCAGACAGGGAGGGGCCTACGAGCAGTACTTC. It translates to CASSRQGGAYEQYF.

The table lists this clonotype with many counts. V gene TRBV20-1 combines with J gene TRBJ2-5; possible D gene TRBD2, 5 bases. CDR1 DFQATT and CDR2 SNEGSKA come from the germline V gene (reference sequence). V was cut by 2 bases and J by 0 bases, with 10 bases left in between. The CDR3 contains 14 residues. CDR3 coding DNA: TGCAGTGCTAGAACCCCCGGGGACCAAGAGACCCAGTACTTC. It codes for CSARTPGDQETQYF.

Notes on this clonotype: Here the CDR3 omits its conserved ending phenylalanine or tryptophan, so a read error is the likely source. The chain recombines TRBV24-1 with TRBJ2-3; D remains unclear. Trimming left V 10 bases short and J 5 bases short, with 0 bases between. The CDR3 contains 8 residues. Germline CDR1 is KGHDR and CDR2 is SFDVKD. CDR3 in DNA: TGTGCCACAGATACGCAGTATTCT. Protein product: CATDTQYS.

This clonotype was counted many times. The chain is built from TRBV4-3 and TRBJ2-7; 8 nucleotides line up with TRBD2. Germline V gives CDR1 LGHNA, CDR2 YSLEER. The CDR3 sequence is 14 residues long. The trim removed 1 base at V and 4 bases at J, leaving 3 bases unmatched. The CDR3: CASSQGLAGYEQYF. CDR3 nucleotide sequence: TGCGCCAGCAGCCAAGGCCTAGCGGGTTACGAGCAGTACTTC.

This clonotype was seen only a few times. In DNA form, the CDR3 reads TGTGCCAGCAGGGTCCAGGGGGCGGGTAGCAATCAGCCCCAGCATTTT. It codes for CASRVQGAGSNQPQHF. The chain joins TRBV27 to TRBJ1-5; 8 bases align to TRBD1. V lost 6 bases to trimming and J lost 0 bases; unmatched junction nucleotides: 7. The CDR3 extends over 16 amino acids. Looked up from germline, CDR1 is MNHEY and CDR2 is SMNVEV (reference sequence).

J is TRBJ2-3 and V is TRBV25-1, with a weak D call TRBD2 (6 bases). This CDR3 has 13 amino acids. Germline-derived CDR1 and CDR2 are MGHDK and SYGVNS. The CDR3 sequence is CASGSLSTDTQYF. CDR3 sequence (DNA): TGTGCTAGCGGCTCCCTAAGCACAGATACGCAGTATTTT.